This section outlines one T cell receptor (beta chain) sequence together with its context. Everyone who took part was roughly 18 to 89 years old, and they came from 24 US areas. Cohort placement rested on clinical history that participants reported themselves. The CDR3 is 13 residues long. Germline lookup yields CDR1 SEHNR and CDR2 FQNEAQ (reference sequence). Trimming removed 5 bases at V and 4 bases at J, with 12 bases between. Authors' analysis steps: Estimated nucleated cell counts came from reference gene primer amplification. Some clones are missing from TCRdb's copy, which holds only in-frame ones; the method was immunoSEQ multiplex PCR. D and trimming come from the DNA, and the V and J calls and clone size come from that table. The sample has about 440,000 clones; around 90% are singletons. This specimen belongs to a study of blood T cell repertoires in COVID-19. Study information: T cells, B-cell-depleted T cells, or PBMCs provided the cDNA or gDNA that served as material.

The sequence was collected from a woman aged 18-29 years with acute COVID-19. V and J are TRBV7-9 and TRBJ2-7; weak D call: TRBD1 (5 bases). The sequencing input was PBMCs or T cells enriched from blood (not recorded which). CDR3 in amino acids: CASSLDSKYEQYF. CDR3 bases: TGTGCCAGCAGCCTCGACAGTAAATACGAGCAGTACTTC.